These 2 T cell receptor beta chains originate from one sample sequenced in a study of blood T cell repertoires in COVID-19. Produced via immunoSEQ multiplex PCR; TCRdb's table is partial and in-frame only. This sample has tens of thousands of clones, with roughly 70% found just once. The sequenced material came from peripheral blood. The receptors shown here come from an elderly man with acute or convalescent COVID-19.

The V call is TRBV11-1, the J call TRBJ1-4; D is undetermined. Between the trimmed V and J ends, which lost 6 bases and 8 bases, there was a span of 13 bases. CDR1 and CDR2 from the germline V gene are SGHAT and FQDESV (reference sequence). This CDR3 has 13 residues. The CDR3 is CASSQRVGEKLFF. In DNA, the CDR3 is TGTGCCAGCAGTCAGAGGGTCGGAGAAAAACTGTTTTTT.

This clone was counted between two and nine times. This rearrangement joins TRBV12-5 to TRBJ2-2; 11 bases line up with TRBD2. This CDR3 comprises 17 residues. Germline values: CDR1 LGHNT, CDR2 FRNRAP. V was clipped by 3 bases and J by 3 bases; unmatched bases: 6. CDR3 residues: CASGLDRTSGHTGELFF. The CDR3 DNA reads TGTGCTAGTGGTTTAGACAGGACTAGCGGGCACACCGGGGAGCTGTTTTTT.